This is a list of T cell receptor beta chains from one sample in a study of T cell repertoires in cytomegalovirus infection. TCRdb redid the calling of the reads with MiXCR, one entry per CDR3 protein. The data contain 100,000 to 150,000 distinct CDR3 sequences, roughly 9% of them singletons. The source material was PBMCs. The receptors were gathered from a human donor in good health (CMV status not recorded). Some clones in this sample may be carry-over from other donors' samples. CDR3s include the opening cysteine and the closing phenylalanine or tryptophan. Each record gives: CDR3 DNA, CDR3 protein, J gene, D gene, clone size, V gene. The D gene is left open where the match is weak. Clone sizes are given selectively: once, few, many, or a class where the clone is expanded.

cdr3_nt: TGCGCCAGCAGCTTGCCCACGGGGACAGATACGCAGTATTTT
cdr3_aa: CASSLPTGTDTQYF
j_call: TRBJ2-3
d_call: .
clone_size: few
v_call: TRBV5-1

cdr3_nt: TGCAGTGCTCACCGGTCAGTAGGGGTCTCCTACAATGAGCAGTTCTTC
cdr3_aa: CSAHRSVGVSYNEQFF
j_call: TRBJ2-1
d_call: .
clone_size: .
v_call: TRBV20-1

cdr3_nt: TGTGCCAGCAGCTTAGCTAGCGGGGGGGCTATCACAGATACGCAGTATTTT
cdr3_aa: CASSLASGGAITDTQYF
j_call: TRBJ2-3
d_call: TRBD2
clone_size: many
v_call: TRBV7-2

cdr3_nt: TGTGCCAGTAGTCTAACAACGACCGGGGAGCTGTTTTTT
cdr3_aa: CASSLTTTGELFF
j_call: TRBJ2-2
d_call: .
clone_size: .
v_call: TRBV19

cdr3_nt: TGTGCCAGCAGTGAAACCCCTGCCCCTACCTACGAGCAGTACTTC
cdr3_aa: CASSETPAPTYEQYF
j_call: TRBJ2-7
d_call: .
clone_size: many
v_call: TRBV2

cdr3_nt: TGTGCCAGCAGTCCAGGGGATAGGGGACAGATGAACACTGAAGCTTTCTTT
cdr3_aa: CASSPGDRGQMNTEAFF
j_call: TRBJ1-1
d_call: TRBD1
clone_size: .
v_call: TRBV2

cdr3_nt: TGCAGTGCTAGGTCCCTAGCGGGGGGATTCTCCTACAATGAGCAGTTCTTC
cdr3_aa: CSARSLAGGFSYNEQFF
j_call: TRBJ2-1
d_call: TRBD2
clone_size: many
v_call: TRBV20-1

cdr3_nt: TGTGCCAGCAGCTTTAGTATCAAACCCACTAGCGTAAGCACAGATACGCAGTATTTT
cdr3_aa: CASSFSIKPTSVSTDTQYF
j_call: TRBJ2-3
d_call: TRBD2
clone_size: many
v_call: TRBV7-2

cdr3_nt: TGTGCCAGCAGTGGGTGGACAGGGGGTCGCACCGGGGAGCTGTTTTTT
cdr3_aa: CASSGWTGGRTGELFF
j_call: TRBJ2-2
d_call: TRBD1
clone_size: .
v_call: TRBV6-1

cdr3_nt: TGTGCCAGCAGTTTGGGACCACTTAGCACAGATACGCAGTATTTT
cdr3_aa: CASSLGPLSTDTQYF
j_call: TRBJ2-3
d_call: .
clone_size: many
v_call: TRBV12-3/TRBV12-4

cdr3_nt: TGTGCCAGCAAAAATCCGAATTTGGATACGCAGTATTTT
cdr3_aa: CASKNPNLDTQYF
j_call: TRBJ2-3
d_call: .
clone_size: few
v_call: TRBV28